The rows below give T cell receptor beta chains drawn from one sample of a study of T cell responses to AZD1222 COVID-19 vaccine. The repertoire was sequenced with immunoSEQ multiplex PCR; TCRdb's copy has only in-frame clones and lacks some. This table has some 150,000 clones, 90% appearing once. The input for sequencing was peripheral blood, taken on day 0 of AZD1222 vaccination. These receptors originate from an adult in good health. Both conserved end residues are part of each CDR3. A D gene is named only where the DNA matches it firmly. Rows may omit the clone size; those that give it use once, few, many or a size class.

clone size	D gene	V gene	J gene	CDR3 protein	CDR3 DNA
many	TRBD1	TRBV18	TRBJ1-3	CASSPPMGQGSFRSGNTIYF	TGTGCCAGCTCACCACCAATGGGACAGGGTTCGTTTCGAAGTGGAAACACCATATATTTT
.	TRBD1	TRBV4-3	TRBJ1-1	CASSQGTGAANTEAFF	TGCGCCAGCAGCCAAGGGACAGGGGCGGCCAACACTGAAGCTTTCTTT
.	TRBD1	TRBV7-2	TRBJ2-7	CASSFDRGREQYF	TGTGCCAGCAGCTTCGACAGGGGTCGGGAGCAGTACTTC
once	TRBD2	TRBV19	TRBJ2-5	CASQRGGLQGETQYF	TGTGCCAGTCAGCGGGGGGGCCTCCAAGGAGAGACCCAGTACTTC
.	TRBD1	TRBV6-5	TRBJ1-1	CASRSNRGTEAFF	TGTGCCAGCAGGTCCAACAGGGGGACTGAAGCTTTCTTT
.	.	TRBV19	TRBJ2-2	CAVYRDTGELFF	TGTGCCGTCTACAGGGACACCGGGGAGCTGTTTTTT
.	.	TRBV6-5	TRBJ2-7	CASSSGPPYEQYF	TGTGCCAGCAGTTCTGGACCCCCCTACGAGCAGTACTTC
.	.	TRBV7-9	TRBJ2-3	CASSRDGLTVPQYF	TGTGCCAGCAGCAGGGACGGACTCACCGTTCCGCAGTATTTT
.	.	TRBV14	TRBJ1-6	CASSQDLPAYNSPLHF	TGTGCCAGCAGCCAAGATTTGCCAGCTTATAATTCACCCCTCCACTTT
.	.	TRBV5-1	TRBJ2-1	CASSLWGLGPNQNYNEQFF	TGCGCCAGCAGCTTGTGGGGGTTGGGCCCGAACCAAAACTACAATGAGCAGTTCTTC
.	TRBD2	TRBV24-1	TRBJ2-1	CATSDRLAGGGNEQFF	TGTGCCACCAGTGATAGGCTAGCGGGAGGCGGTAATGAGCAGTTCTTC
many	TRBD2	TRBV20-1	TRBJ2-1	CSASVSSGGNEQFF	TGCAGTGCTAGTGTGTCCAGCGGGGGTAATGAGCAGTTCTTC
.	.	TRBV28	TRBJ1-3	CASSFDNYSGNTIYF	TGTGCCAGCAGTTTCGACAATTACTCTGGAAACACCATATATTTT
.	TRBD2	TRBV7-9	TRBJ2-3	CASSLKLASGGTDTQYF	TGTGCCAGCAGCTTAAAATTGGCTAGCGGGGGCACAGATACGCAGTATTTT
.	.	TRBV30	TRBJ2-7	CAWGTSPHEQYF	TGTGCCTGGGGGACCAGCCCTCACGAGCAGTACTTC
.	TRBD1	TRBV20-1	TRBJ1-1	CSASSPTGENTEAFF	TGCAGTGCTAGTTCCCCTACAGGGGAGAACACTGAAGCTTTCTTT
once	TRBD2	TRBV7-6	TRBJ2-2	CASSPSGRAPGELFF	TGTGCCAGCAGCCCTAGCGGGAGGGCCCCCGGGGAGCTGTTTTTT
.	TRBD2	TRBV7-9	TRBJ2-3	CASSLRRLAGGWTDTQYF	TGTGCCAGCAGCTTAAGGAGACTAGCGGGAGGATGGACAGATACGCAGTATTTT
.	TRBD1	TRBV19	TRBJ1-2	CASSMGTGVAHYGYTF	TGTGCCAGTAGTATGGGGACAGGGGTCGCCCACTATGGCTACACCTTC
.	TRBD1	TRBV19	TRBJ2-7	CASTYRGEQYF	TGTGCCAGTACCTACAGGGGCGAGCAGTACTTC
few	.	TRBV10-3	TRBJ2-2	CAIKSGARTGELFF	TGTGCCATCAAGTCGGGAGCGAGGACCGGGGAGCTGTTTTTT
.	.	TRBV5-4	TRBJ1-1	CASSLGNGDTEAFF	TGTGCCAGCAGCTTAGGGAATGGGGACACTGAAGCTTTCTTT
.	.	TRBV12-3/TRBV12-4	TRBJ1-4	CASAGTDEKLFF	TGTGCCAGCGCCGGGACGGATGAAAAACTGTTTTTT
.	.	TRBV7-9	TRBJ1-5	CASSPGTSNSNQPQHF	TGTGCCAGCAGCCCGGGGACATCTAATAGCAATCAGCCCCAGCATTTT